The following is a T cell receptor (beta chain) sequence with its context. The antigen remains undetermined. This record comes from a study of breast tumors, draining lymph nodes, adjacent tissues. Study conclusions and caveats: That most tumor T cells come from lymph nodes remained unproven. Luminal-like breast cancer showed significantly greater tumor-nontumor repertoire similarity than basal-like breast cancer did. Tumors had less TCR diversity than lymph nodes, more than nontumor tissue. Data fit most tumor T cells coming from lymph node, expanding in tumor.

The CDR3 consists of 14 residues. Between the trimmed V and J ends, which lost 3 bases and 3 bases, there was a span of 11 bases. Germline V gene data show CDR1 as LGHNA and CDR2 as YSLEER. Breast cancer patients provided tissue from their axillary draining lymph nodes. TCRdb itself ran the multiplex PCR reads through MiXCR, one entry per CDR3 protein. The sample lists 120,000 to 150,000 distinct CDR3 sequences; approximately 32% were seen once. The receptor's source is a female donor with breast cancer. Some clones in this sample may be carry-over from other donors' samples. This sequence joins TRBV4-3 and TRBJ1-1, with D maybe TRBD1 (5 bases). The sample was axillary lymph node tissue. The CDR3 nucleotides are TGCGCCAGCAGCCATAGAGTGGGGCACACTGAAGCTTTCTTT. Amino acid sequence: CASSHRVGHTEAFF.